The 21 T cell receptor beta chains reported below all come from one sample, sequenced in a study of Ad26.COV2.S vaccination and SARS-CoV-2 variants. Only in-frame clones appear in the TCRdb table, and some are missing; sequencing was by immunoSEQ multiplex PCR. The sample lists 350,000 to 500,000 clones, 90% occurring once. Treatment here: roughly 19 received Ad26.COV2.S at low or high dose, single or two shots; 5 received placebo; per-sample allocation not given. Samples were taken on day 63 after the first vaccine or placebo injection. The sequencing used peripheral blood, collected in a trial of Ad26.COV2.S vaccine versus placebo. Receptor source: a person aged 18-65 years who received the Ad26.COV2.S COVID-19 vaccine or a placebo.

This chain joins TRBV7-3 and TRBJ2-2, with D perhaps being TRBD1 or TRBD2 (6 bases each). CDR3 length: 16 amino acids. V lost 5 bases, J lost 2 bases, and 15 bases lay in between. Germline V gene sequence: CDR1 SGHTA, CDR2 FQGTGA. CDR3 DNA sequence: TGTGCCAGCAGCCCGGTCGGGGGCACCAACACCGGGGAGCTGTTTTTT. This sequence encodes CASSPVGGTNTGELFF. The full variable domain, rest sourced from reference TRBV7-3 and TRBJ2-2, is GAGVSQTPSNKVTEKGKYVELRCDPISGHTALYWYRQSLGQGPEFLIYFQGTGAADDSGLPNDRFFAVRPEGSVSTLKIQRTERGDSAVYLCASSPVGGTNTGELFFGEGSRLTVL.

The V call is TRBV6-5, the J call TRBJ2-5; D may correspond to TRBD1 or TRBD2 (5 bases each). The CDR3 is made up of 15 amino acids. The germline gives CDR1 MNHEY, CDR2 SVGAGI. Trimming shortened V by 5 bases and J by 9 bases, and 22 bases separated the two germline ends. The CDR3 sequence: CASSPPGTALVAQYF. The CDR3 DNA is TGTGCCAGCAGTCCCCCCGGGACCGCCCTTGTGGCCCAGTACTTC.

The chain employs TRBV9 and TRBJ2-2, with 7 bases matching TRBD1. CDR1 is SGDLS and CDR2 is YYNGEE in the germline V gene. Unmatched junction bases numbered 6, after V lost 4 bases and J lost 0 bases. The CDR3 has 16 residues. CDR3 sequence reads: CASSPSTGSNTGELFF. The CDR3 DNA reads as TGTGCCAGCAGCCCATCGACAGGGTCGAACACCGGGGAGCTGTTTTTT.

V usage is TRBV21-1 and J usage is TRBJ2-1; no check of the table's D call, TRBD1, against the DNA was made. TRBV21-1 is listed as a pseudogene. The CDR3 loop spans 15 amino acids. The CDR3 spells CASSNRDRVNNEQFF. DNA of the CDR3: TGTGCCAGCAGCAACCGGGACAGGGTAAACAATGAGCAGTTCTTC.

The genes are TRBV19 and TRBJ2-1; 9 bases line up with TRBD2. This CDR3 is built from 16 residues. Germline V gene lookup returns CDR1 LNHDA and CDR2 SQIVND (reference sequence). J was trimmed by 8 bases and V by 5 bases; bases with no gene match: 13. The CDR3 sequence is CASSPPGLALFDEQFF. The CDR3 region has the DNA TGTGCCAGTAGTCCCCCGGGACTAGCATTATTCGATGAGCAGTTCTTC.

The chain combines TRBV13 with TRBJ2-7, with D perhaps assigned TRBD1 or TRBD2 (5 bases each). Trimming cost V 3 bases and J 4 bases, with 16 bases left between them. CDR1 is PRHDT and CDR2 is FYEKMQ in the germline V gene (reference sequence). The CDR3 has 15 amino acids. The CDR3 sequence is CASSLGLGTGYEQYF. The CDR3 nucleotides are TGTGCCAGCAGCTTGGGGTTGGGGACCGGTTACGAGCAGTACTTC.

The chain recombines TRBV9 with TRBJ2-2; D unclear. Germline V CDR1 and CDR2: SGDLS, YYNGEE. The CDR3 is made up of 14 amino acids. V gave up 2 bases and J gave up 5 bases, with 10 bases separating them. The CDR3 DNA reads as TGTGCCAGCAGCGTGATAGACAATACCGGGGAGCTGTTTTTT. Protein sequence: CASSVIDNTGELFF.

The chain recombines TRBV25-1 with TRBJ2-7, with TRBD1 matching over 9 bases. The germline V gene encodes CDR1 MGHDK and CDR2 SYGVNS. The ends lost 3 bases at V and 3 bases at J; junction bases unmatched: 9. CDR3 length: 16 residues. The CDR3 DNA follows: TGTGCCAGCAGTGAGGGACCGACAGGGGGAAACTACGAGCAGTACTTC. It is translated as CASSEGPTGGNYEQYF.

This chain links TRBV20-1 with TRBJ2-5; a weak D match, TRBD2 (6 bases). V was shortened by 8 bases and J by 11 bases, with 15 bases between the two germline ends. CDR1 is DFQATT, CDR2 SNEGSKA, per germline (reference sequence). This CDR3 is 10 amino acids long. This CDR3 is CSPVTSVQYF. In DNA, the CDR3 is TGCAGTCCCGTGACTAGTGTACAGTACTTC.

In this sample, this clone turned up a few times. This chain links TRBV2 with TRBJ2-5; D ambiguous. Trimming removed 7 bases from V and 3 bases from J, with 12 bases in between. Germline values: CDR1 SNHLY, CDR2 FYNNEI. The CDR3 extends over 13 amino acids. CDR3 protein: CASNGLREETQYF. For the CDR3, the DNA is TGTGCCAGCAACGGCCTTCGGGAAGAGACCCAGTACTTC.

The rearrangement uses TRBV7-3 and TRBJ2-3; D is possibly TRBD2 (5 bases). The CDR3 runs 12 residues. The V gene's germline CDR1 is SGHTA and CDR2 FQGTGA. Trimming took off 5 bases at V and 5 bases at J, with 8 bases between the two ends. In DNA form, the CDR3 reads TGTGCCAGCAGCCCGGACTTAGATACGCAGTATTTT. Amino acids: CASSPDLDTQYF.

The V gene is TRBV30, the J gene TRBJ2-1; D perhaps matches TRBD2 (5 bases). Germline V gives CDR1 GTSNPN, CDR2 SVGIG (reference sequence). This CDR3 comprises 13 residues. Between the trimmed V and J ends, which lost 1 base and 9 bases, there was a span of 13 bases. CDR3 amino acids: CAWSAVWESEQFF. As DNA, the CDR3 is TGTGCCTGGAGTGCCGTCTGGGAGTCTGAGCAGTTCTTC.

The rearrangement joins TRBV7-9 to TRBJ2-7; D possibly corresponds to TRBD1 (6 bases). The CDR3 has 13 residues. Germline V gene sequence: CDR1 SEHNR, CDR2 FQNEAQ (reference sequence). The germline V and J ends were trimmed by 2 bases and 7 bases, with 12 bases remaining between them. CDR3 residues: CASSLRDTVEQYF. The DNA for the CDR3 is TGTGCCAGCAGCTTACGGGACACCGTTGAGCAGTACTTC.

DNA for the CDR3: TGTGCCAGCAGCTCTACAGGGTTCTACGAGCAGTACTTC. Encoded protein: CASSSTGFYEQYF. This chain joins TRBV7-2 and TRBJ2-7; TRBD1 might be the D (6 bases). The CDR3 is 13 amino acids. V lost 4 bases, J lost 3 bases, and 10 bases lay in between. Germline CDR1 reads SGHTA; CDR2 reads FQGNSA.

The chain carries TRBV18 and TRBJ2-7; the D gene is possibly TRBD1 (5 bases). The CDR3 consists of 14 residues. V gave up 1 base and J gave up 5 bases, with 12 bases separating them. Germline CDR1 KGHSH, CDR2 LQKENI. CDR3 sequence: CASSPRQLAHEQYF. The CDR3 DNA reads as TGTGCCAGCTCACCACGACAGCTTGCCCACGAGCAGTACTTC.

The gene calls are TRBV7-9 and TRBJ2-3; D is perhaps TRBD1 (5 bases). The CDR3 runs to 18 residues. CDR1 and CDR2 (germline): SEHNR, FQNEAQ (reference sequence). The germline V and J ends were trimmed by 1 base and 2 bases, with 19 bases remaining between them. This CDR3 reads CASSLGTRVPPHTDTQYF. The CDR3 nucleotides are TGTGCCAGCAGCTTAGGTACCAGGGTTCCACCACACACAGATACGCAGTATTTT.

V gene TRBV9 combines with J gene TRBJ2-2; no clear D gene. Between the trimmed V and J ends, which lost 0 bases and 5 bases, there was a span of 11 bases. The CDR3 runs to 15 residues. Germline loops: CDR1 SGDLS, CDR2 YYNGEE. This CDR3 reads CASSVVQERTGELFF. DNA for the CDR3: TGTGCCAGCAGCGTAGTGCAGGAGCGTACCGGGGAGCTGTTTTTT.

V and J are TRBV9 and TRBJ2-6; maybe TRBD1 (5 bases). Trimming left V 4 bases short and J 1 base short, with 21 bases between. Germline V gene lookup returns CDR1 SGDLS and CDR2 YYNGEE. The CDR3 runs 19 residues. DNA for the CDR3: TGTGCCAGCAGCCCCCAAAGTCCAGGGTCCCTTTCTGGGGCCAACGTCCTGACTTTC. Translation gives CASSPQSPGSLSGANVLTF.

The chain joins TRBV5-1 to TRBJ1-3; TRBD1 matches at 8 bases. This CDR3 spans 15 amino acids. From germline, CDR1 is SGHRS and CDR2 YFSETQ. After removal of 4 bases from V and 4 bases from J, the junction contained 7 bases not matched to a gene. The CDR3 is CASSMDREAGNTIYF. The CDR3 DNA reads TGCGCCAGCAGCATGGACAGGGAAGCCGGAAACACCATATATTTT.

The chain couples TRBV27 to TRBJ2-7; D is undetermined. Germline V gives CDR1 MNHEY, CDR2 SMNVEV (reference sequence). V dropped 0 bases and J dropped 3 bases, with 12 bases sitting between them. The CDR3 length is 15 residues. In DNA form, the CDR3 reads TGTGCCAGCAGTTTATCGGTCGAACCCCTCTACGAGCAGTACTTC. It encodes CASSLSVEPLYEQYF.

The V call is TRBV4-1, the J call TRBJ1-3, with a weak D call TRBD1 (5 bases). The V gene's germline CDR1 is MGHRA and CDR2 YSYEKL. Trimming left V 3 bases short and J 2 bases short, with 17 bases between. This CDR3 comprises 17 residues. CDR3 sequence reads: CASSQGPRSGPGNTIYF. CDR3 bases: TGCGCCAGCAGCCAGGGGCCAAGAAGTGGGCCTGGAAACACCATATATTTT.